The clone carrying this TCR beta chain has at least ten counts. Amplified TCR beta CDR3 regions came from RNA transcripts. Initially, a first-round RT-PCR of the TCR CDR3 employed the HTBI primer set. TCRdb recomputed calls from the multiplex PCR reads with MiXCR, one row per CDR3 protein. The data contain approximately 570,000 distinct CDR3 sequences, 20% of them seen just once; the ten biggest clones take up roughly 47%. The data derive from a study of T cells in Graves' hyperthyroidism and ophthalmopathy. Germline CDR1 DFQATT, CDR2 SNEGSKA (reference sequence). The trim removed 0 bases at V and 1 base at J, leaving 11 bases unmatched. The CDR3 loop spans 18 amino acids.

The chain carries TRBV20-1 and TRBJ2-3, with 9 bases lining up with TRBD1. The sample consisted of blood. The source is a man between 40 and 49 years old with Graves' ophthalmopathy. In DNA form, the CDR3 reads TGCAGTGCTAGAGATCCCACGAGCTGGGACAGGGGCACAGATACGCAGTATTTT. Translating it yields CSARDPTSWDRGTDTQYF.